This TCR beta chain stems from a study of cytomegalovirus exposure and HLA in healthy donors. Vbeta (60) and Jbeta (13) primers were used in the PCR. Assay used: immunoSEQ multiplex PCR; TCRdb lists only in-frame clones, some missing. In the table there are fewer than 200,000 clones, 70% to 80% of which are singletons. Study-level findings and limits: According to an earlier analysis, most TCR beta V segments yielded productive rearrangements about 90% or about 30% of the time. HLA-A and HLA-B allele assignments for most subjects were reportedly predicted accurately using TCR beta sequences.

The V gene end was trimmed by 6 bases and the J gene end by 4 bases; junction bases not matched to a gene: 5. The CDR3 extends over 15 amino acids. Germline assignment: CDR1 MNHEY and CDR2 SVGAGI. Regarding this clone: No antigen is known for it.

Sample: PBMCs. J is TRBJ2-1 and V is TRBV6-5; 11 nucleotides align to TRBD2. The source is a man aged 35-49 years in good health and CMV-seronegative. The CDR3: CASRKGTSGYNEQFF. CDR3 DNA: TGTGCCAGCAGGAAAGGGACTAGCGGTTACAATGAGCAGTTCTTC.